The 5 T cell receptor beta chains in this list originate from one sample, sequenced in a study of memory CD4+ T cells and cytomegalovirus serostatus. Using immunoSEQ multiplex PCR, the repertoire was profiled, and TCRdb retains in-frame clones only, with some absent. The sample carries 46,000 or so clones, around four fifths recorded once. The sort gate was single viable CD3+CD4+CD8-CD45RO+ cells for memory CD4+ T cells. What was sequenced was memory CD4+ T cells from blood. The receptors originated from an adult in good health and CMV-seronegative.

The V call is TRBV10-3, the J call TRBJ1-2; 9 bases line up with TRBD1. Germline CDR1 is ENHRY and CDR2 is SYGVKD. The CDR3 contains 14 residues. J was trimmed by 6 bases and V by 2 bases; bases with no gene match: 4. The CDR3 coding sequence is TGTGCCATCAGTGAGCCGGGACAGGGAAATGGCTACACCTTC. Its protein is CAISEPGQGNGYTF.

The chain is built from TRBV7-9 and TRBJ1-1, with D unresolved. This CDR3 is built from 14 residues. V was pared by 1 base and J by 3 bases, with 9 bases between. The germline V gene has CDR1 SEHNR and CDR2 FQNEAQ (reference sequence). The CDR3 region is CASSLGTGDTEAFF. CDR3 sequence (DNA): TGTGCCAGCAGCTTAGGGACGGGCGACACTGAAGCTTTCTTT.

The chain is built from TRBV7-9 and TRBJ2-3; D unresolved. This CDR3 contains 11 residues. The V and J ends lost 7 bases and 2 bases respectively, with 4 bases between them. In germline, CDR1 is SEHNR, CDR2 FQNEAQ (reference sequence). The CDR3 coding sequence is TGTGCCAGCACCCCCACAGATACGCAGTATTTT. Residues: CASTPTDTQYF.

A single count supports this clone. The chain uses TRBV15 and TRBJ2-3, with TRBD2 matching over 8 bases. Germline V gives CDR1 LNHNV, CDR2 YYDKDF (reference sequence). The CDR3 is made up of 16 amino acids. V lost 3 bases and J lost 5; bases outside the gene matches: 10. This CDR3 reads CATSRTGGPLGDTQYF. The CDR3 region has the DNA TGTGCCACCAGCAGGACGGGGGGGCCTTTGGGAGATACGCAGTATTTT.

The chain links TRBV18 to TRBJ2-7, with a tentative D call TRBD2 (6 bases). This CDR3 contains 14 residues. V gave up 6 bases and J gave up 5 bases, with 17 bases separating them. Germline V CDR1 and CDR2: KGHSH, LQKENI. The CDR3 is CASSRGARVNEQYF. The DNA for the CDR3 is TGTGCCAGCTCTCGCGGGGCCAGGGTGAACGAGCAGTACTTC.